Below, 8 T cell receptor beta chains from the same sample are listed, as sequenced in a study of blood T cell repertoires in COVID-19. Here immunoSEQ multiplex PCR was the method, and the copy in TCRdb shows in-frame clones only, minus some. The table includes about 120,000 clones, around three quarters detected once. The sequenced sample consisted of peripheral blood. The receptor source for this set is a woman aged 80 or older with acute or convalescent COVID-19.

This clone was seen only a few times. V gene TRBV27 combines with J gene TRBJ1-6; TRBD1 matches 8 bases. Germline V gives CDR1 MNHEY, CDR2 SMNVEV (reference sequence). CDR3 length: 17 residues. J gave up 7 bases and V 1 base, and 9 bases lay outside the gene matches. For the CDR3, the DNA is TGTGCCAGCAGTTTATACCGACAGGGGAGATCGAATTCACCCCTCCACTTT. It yields the protein CASSLYRQGRSNSPLHF.

In regard to this clone: Other DNA sequences within the sample encode an identical CDR3. The chain has TRBV29-1 and TRBJ2-3; TRBD2 agrees at 7 bases. The ends lost 1 base at V and 6 bases at J; junction bases unmatched: 4. In germline, CDR1 is SQVTM, CDR2 ANQGSEA. CDR3 length: 13 amino acids. The CDR3 bases are TGCAGCGTTGAAGGTCAGGGAGGGGATACGCAGTATTTT. It yields the protein CSVEGQGGDTQYF.

The sample holds a few counts of this clone. The genes are TRBV9 and TRBJ1-3; D not resolved. The germline V gene encodes CDR1 SGDLS and CDR2 YYNGEE. The CDR3 has 14 amino acids. V lost 0 bases, J lost 8 bases, and 12 bases lay in between. The CDR3 DNA follows: TGTGCCAGCAGCGTAGAGACGGTGGGCGACACCATATATTTT. As protein: CASSVETVGDTIYF.

This clone has only a few counts. This rearrangement joins TRBV6-5 to TRBJ2-7; TRBD1 aligns across 9 bases. V dropped 8 bases and J dropped 7; count of bases not matched to a gene: 6. The CDR3 covers 12 residues. Germline CDR1 is MNHEY and CDR2 is SVGAGI. The CDR3 sequence is CASRSGTGEQYF. The DNA for the CDR3 is TGTGCCAGCCGTTCCGGGACAGGGGAGCAGTACTTC.

This clone showed up just once. The genes are TRBV19 and TRBJ2-1; D perhaps matches TRBD1 (6 bases). The CDR3 runs to 16 residues. Trimming removed 3 bases from V and 4 bases from J, with 16 bases in between. From germline, CDR1 is LNHDA and CDR2 SQIVND (reference sequence). This CDR3 is CASSIGRQVLYNEQFF. The CDR3 bases are TGTGCCAGTAGTATTGGTCGACAGGTTCTTTACAATGAGCAGTTCTTC.

This clone was seen once. The chain recombines TRBV7-9 with TRBJ2-3; D remains ambiguous. CDR1 is SEHNR, CDR2 FQNEAQ, per germline (reference sequence). The CDR3 runs 13 residues. V shed 5 bases and J shed 1 base, with 7 bases lying between them. The CDR3 DNA reads TGTGCCAGCAGCCCCTCCCGCACAGATACGCAGTATTTT. Translating it yields CASSPSRTDTQYF.

This chain connects TRBV4-2 to TRBJ1-1; D is perhaps TRBD1 (6 bases). Trimming removed 7 bases from V and 1 base from J, with 16 bases in between. This CDR3 has 15 residues. Germline assignment: CDR1 LGHNA and CDR2 YNFKEQ. The CDR3 loop reads CASTTAGAQNTEAFF. CDR3 coding DNA: TGTGCCAGCACCACGGCAGGGGCTCAGAACACTGAAGCTTTCTTT.

This clone was detected once. CDR3 bases: TGTGCCAGTAGTCCAGACCAAGAGACCCAGTACTTC. Amino acids: CASSPDQETQYF. The J gene is TRBJ2-5, the V gene TRBV19, with D unclear. Germline CDR1 reads LNHDA; CDR2 reads SQIVND (reference sequence). The CDR3 runs 12 residues. With 5 bases removed from V and 0 bases from J, the gap between germline ends came to 4 bases.